This TCR beta chain was observed in a study of brain T cells in children with intractable seizures. Time point reported: blood from clinic visit 5 months post-surgery; TSC patient then seizure free. Only cases whose brain tissue showed the highest T cell transcript signatures were sequenced. Patients received at least one anti-epileptic drug before surgery. Germline V gives CDR1 LNHDA, CDR2 SQIVND (reference sequence). Trimming removed 10 bases from V and 2 bases from J; junction bases left unmatched: 8. CDR3 size: 15 residues. Here immunoSEQ multiplex PCR was the method, and the copy in TCRdb shows in-frame clones only, minus some. The sample lists about 340,000 clones, 93% occurring once.

The sample here was peripheral blood, taken 4 to 5 months after surgery. The genes are TRBV19 and TRBJ2-3; 11 nucleotides line up with TRBD2. This sequence was found in a boy less than two years old with tuberous sclerosis and intractable seizures. CDR3 bases: TGTGCCACAGCAAGGACTAGCGGGTCCACAGATACGCAGTATTTT. The encoded protein is CATARTSGSTDTQYF.